Listed here are 27 T cell receptor beta chains from one sample, sequenced in a study of blood T cell repertoires in COVID-19. Clones were read by immunoSEQ multiplex PCR, and TCRdb kept only the in-frame ones, dropping some. The repertoire holds about 150,000 clones, with 80% to 90% as singletons. Sequencing was performed on peripheral blood. These receptors were taken from a man between 18 and 29 years old with COVID-19, enrolled during active disease.

A single count supports this clone. The chain uses TRBV6-1 and TRBJ2-7; a weak D match, TRBD1 (6 bases). The CDR3 has 15 residues. Germline V CDR1 and CDR2: MNHNS, SASEGT. Trimming pared 2 bases from V and 3 bases from J, leaving 14 bases between. The CDR3 nucleotides read TGTGCCAGCAGTGAACAGGGGATGTCGAGCTACGAGCAGTACTTC. Translation: CASSEQGMSSYEQYF.

This chain uses TRBV7-9 with TRBJ2-1; 8 bases fit TRBD2. The CDR3 has 17 amino acids. The germline V gene has CDR1 SEHNR and CDR2 FQNEAQ (reference sequence). With V trimmed by 4 bases and J by 0 bases, 8 bases remained unmatched. The CDR3 loop reads CASSSSSGPDSYNEQFF. CDR3 sequence (DNA): TGTGCCAGCAGCTCTTCTAGCGGGCCTGACTCCTACAATGAGCAGTTCTTC.

The gene calls are TRBV11-3 and TRBJ2-7; D unclear. Germline loops: CDR1 SGHNT, CDR2 YENEEA. The CDR3 extends over 13 amino acids. V was trimmed by 0 bases and J by 4 bases, leaving 7 bases between them. The CDR3 nucleotides are TGTGCCAGCAGCTTAGATCGCGGATACGAGCAGTACTTC. This sequence encodes CASSLDRGYEQYF.

The chain is built from TRBV3-1 (or the pseudogene TRBV3-2) and TRBJ1-1; 7 positions match TRBD1. Germline values: CDR1 LGHDT, CDR2 YNNKEL (reference sequence). This CDR3 spans 15 amino acids. V gave up 0 bases and J gave up 7 bases; unmatched junction bases: 8. DNA of the CDR3: TGTGCCAGCAGCCAAGATACCAGGGGGGTTCGTGAAGCTTTCTTT. It specifies CASSQDTRGVREAFF.

This chain joins TRBV7-2 and TRBJ2-1, with D possibly TRBD2 on 7 matching bases. The V end lost 5 bases, the J end lost 7 bases, and 21 bases lay between the germline ends. The CDR3 is made up of 16 amino acids. Germline lookup yields CDR1 SGHTA and CDR2 FQGNSA. The CDR3 DNA reads TGTGCCAGCAGCACTAGGGGGGGGGTCCGACTAAATGAGCAGTTCTTC. Protein: CASSTRGGVRLNEQFF.

This clone was observed once. V is TRBV7-9 and J is TRBJ2-5; 7 positions match TRBD1. J lost 7 bases, V lost 1 base, and 12 bases had no gene match. The CDR3 has 16 amino acids. Germline V CDR1 and CDR2: SEHNR, FQNEAQ (reference sequence). CDR3 region: CASSLEGQTVPWTQYF. The CDR3 DNA reads TGTGCCAGCAGCTTAGAGGGACAGACGGTTCCATGGACCCAGTACTTC.

V and J are TRBV2 and TRBJ1-6; 10 positions agree with TRBD1. After removal of 5 bases from V and 6 bases from J, the junction contained 13 bases not matched to a gene. The CDR3 has 18 residues. Germline CDR1 is SNHLY and CDR2 is FYNNEI. The CDR3: CASSYDLTGGVRNSPLHF. The CDR3 DNA is TGTGCCAGCAGTTACGACCTGACAGGGGGCGTACGTAATTCACCCCTCCACTTT.

The chain combines TRBV6-5 with TRBJ1-6, with TRBD1 as a possible D gene (6 bases). The germline V and J ends were trimmed by 5 bases and 5 bases, with 13 bases remaining between them. Germline V gives CDR1 MNHEY, CDR2 SVGAGI. This CDR3 is 15 amino acids long. The CDR3 loop reads CASSPRQDHNSPLHF. CDR3 DNA sequence: TGTGCCAGCAGTCCTCGACAGGATCATAATTCACCCCTCCACTTT.

The DNA for the CDR3 is TGTGCCAGCAGTGAACCCAACTCCTACGAGCAGTACTTC. It codes for CASSEPNSYEQYF. The chain links TRBV6-1 to TRBJ2-7; D ambiguous. The germline V and J ends were trimmed by 2 bases and 0 bases, with 5 bases remaining between them. The CDR3 totals 13 residues. Germline lookup yields CDR1 MNHNS and CDR2 SASEGT.

The chain joins TRBV28 to TRBJ1-3; 7 nucleotides line up with TRBD1. This CDR3 has 14 residues. J was trimmed by 2 bases and V by 6 bases; bases with no gene match: 4. Germline CDR1 is MDHEN and CDR2 is SYDVKM. The CDR3 DNA follows: TGTGCCAGCAGCCCGACAGGGACTGGAAACACCATATATTTT. This codes for CASSPTGTGNTIYF.

The chain carries TRBV7-6 and TRBJ1-2; D uncertain. CDR1 is SGHVS, CDR2 FNYEAQ, per germline. The CDR3 loop spans 17 amino acids. Trimming pared 1 base from V and 6 bases from J, leaving 21 bases between. Here the CDR3 reads CASSLEPTGGVLHGYTF. Here the CDR3 DNA reads TGTGCCAGCAGCTTAGAACCCACCGGAGGTGTATTACATGGCTACACCTTC.

This rearrangement joins TRBV24-1 to TRBJ1-2, with a weak D call TRBD1 (5 bases). There are 16 residues in the CDR3. From germline, CDR1 is KGHDR and CDR2 SFDVKD. The ends were cut back, 3 bases at V and 3 bases at J, with 16 bases in the middle. The CDR3 here is CATSDRAGGVDYGYTF. In DNA, the CDR3 is TGTGCCACCAGTGATCGCGCAGGAGGGGTTGACTATGGCTACACCTTC.

This clone was seen only once. The rearrangement uses TRBV7-2 and TRBJ2-7; D gene uncertain. V lost 3 bases and J 7 bases, leaving 10 bases between the germline ends. Germline V gene lookup returns CDR1 SGHTA and CDR2 FQGNSA. The length of the CDR3 is 12 residues. The CDR3 bases are TGTGCCAGCAGCTTTAACTATGGAGAGCAGTACTTC. It encodes CASSFNYGEQYF.

The chain links TRBV7-2 to TRBJ2-2; 8 bases fit TRBD2. V shed 4 bases and J 1 base; nucleotides not matched to a gene: 5. The germline V gene has CDR1 SGHTA and CDR2 FQGNSA. The CDR3 is 16 residues long. The CDR3 loop reads CASSSREGGNTGELFF. DNA of the CDR3: TGTGCCAGCAGCTCCCGGGAGGGTGGGAACACCGGGGAGCTGTTTTTT.

The chain couples TRBV4-3 to TRBJ2-3; the D is unclear. The CDR3 is 14 amino acids. Trimming took off 1 base at V and 7 bases at J, with 12 bases between the two ends. Looked up from germline, CDR1 is LGHNA and CDR2 is YSLEER. The CDR3 region has the DNA TGCGCCAGCAGCCAAGGGTACGGTATACATACGCAGTATTTT. Protein sequence: CASSQGYGIHTQYF.

This sequence joins TRBV3-1 (or the pseudogene TRBV3-2) and TRBJ2-7; D is ambiguous. Germline lookup yields CDR1 LGHDT and CDR2 YNNKEL (reference sequence). With 1 base removed from V and 5 bases from J, the gap between germline ends came to 12 bases. CDR3 length equals 14 residues. The CDR3 loop is CASSQALRRNEQYF. DNA for the CDR3: TGTGCCAGCAGCCAAGCCCTTAGGAGAAACGAGCAGTACTTC.

The chain carries TRBV28 and TRBJ2-5, with D tentatively TRBD2 (5 bases). The CDR3 covers 16 residues. V was pared by 5 bases and J by 2 bases, with 18 bases between. Germline CDR1 is MDHEN and CDR2 is SYDVKM. CDR3 sequence: CASSLRGGLGQETQYF. The DNA of the CDR3 is TGTGCCAGCAGTCTCCGCGGCGGGCTGGGACAAGAGACCCAGTACTTC.

With respect to this clone: Compared with germline, one end of the junction differs, possibly owing to a read error. The V call is TRBV9, the J call TRBJ1-4, with TRBD1 matching 8 bases. The CDR3 covers 14 residues. Germline V gene data show CDR1 as SGDLS and CDR2 as YYNGEE. CDR3 nucleotides: TGTGCCAGCAGCGTAGGACAGGGGAGAGAAAAACTGCTTTTT. It encodes CASSVGQGREKLLF.

The chain is built from TRBV5-4 and TRBJ2-7, with 8 bases lining up with TRBD1. V trimming: 0 bases; J trimming: 6 bases; junction bases outside the gene matches: 2. The germline gives CDR1 SGHNT, CDR2 YYREEE (reference sequence). CDR3 length: 13 residues. Written as DNA, the CDR3 is TGTGCCAGCAGCTTGGGGACAGGGCGCGAGCAGTACTTC. Translated: CASSLGTGREQYF. Full variable domain (rest looked up from reference TRBV5-4 and TRBJ2-7): ETGVTQSPTHLIKTRGQQVTLRCSSQSGHNTVSWYQQALGQGPQFIFQYYREEENGRGNFPPRFSGLQFPNYSSELNVNALELDDSALYLCASSLGTGREQYFGPGTRLTVT.

This CDR3 is CASSLSVTEYEQYF. The CDR3 DNA sequence: TGTGCCAGCAGTTTATCGGTGACAGAGTACGAGCAGTACTTC. V gene TRBV27 combines with J gene TRBJ2-7, with D tentatively TRBD1 (5 bases). Trimming removed 0 bases from V and 4 bases from J, with 10 bases in between. Germline V gene lookup returns CDR1 MNHEY and CDR2 SMNVEV (reference sequence). This CDR3 is 14 amino acids long.

This clone came up a few times. The chain recombines TRBV19 with TRBJ2-1; D unresolved. Germline-derived CDR1 and CDR2 are LNHDA and SQIVND (reference sequence). CDR3 length: 13 amino acids. With 7 bases removed from V and 0 bases from J, the gap between germline ends came to 7 bases. CDR3 sequence: CASTPSSYNEQFF. DNA of the CDR3: TGTGCCAGTACGCCGAGCTCCTACAATGAGCAGTTCTTC.

This sequence joins TRBV7-9 and TRBJ2-1, with 7 bases aligning to TRBD2. Per germline, CDR1 SEHNR and CDR2 FQNEAQ (reference sequence). The CDR3 contains 14 residues. Unmatched junction bases numbered 4, after V lost 3 bases and J lost 5 bases. CDR3 amino acids: CASSLFGGDNEQFF. The CDR3 coding sequence is TGTGCCAGCAGCTTGTTTGGGGGGGACAATGAGCAGTTCTTC.

V gene TRBV5-4 combines with J gene TRBJ2-3; 11 nucleotides agree with TRBD1. V lost 3 bases to trimming and J lost 4 bases; unmatched junction nucleotides: 10. This CDR3 is 17 amino acids long. Germline CDR1 reads SGHNT; CDR2 reads YYREEE (reference sequence). This chain's CDR3 is CASSYGQGAIGADTQYF. The CDR3 DNA reads as TGTGCCAGCAGCTATGGACAGGGGGCAATAGGGGCAGATACGCAGTATTTT.

The chain uses TRBV2 and TRBJ2-7; D not resolved. Trimming removed 5 bases from V and 3 bases from J, with 14 bases in between. Germline V gives CDR1 SNHLY, CDR2 FYNNEI. The CDR3 is made up of 14 amino acids. CDR3 bases: TGTGCCAGCAGTCCCCCCCCACCGGGCTACGAGCAGTACTTC. Protein: CASSPPPPGYEQYF.

V usage is TRBV24-1 and J usage is TRBJ2-1, with D perhaps TRBD1 (5 bases). The germline gives CDR1 KGHDR, CDR2 SFDVKD. V was cut by 1 base and J by 3 bases, with 6 bases left in between. The CDR3 sequence is 14 residues long. CDR3 sequence (DNA): TGTGCCACCAGTGATTTAGGGGACTACAATGAGCAGTTCTTC. Its translation is CATSDLGDYNEQFF.

The V call is TRBV5-1, the J call TRBJ2-6, with 8 bases that match TRBD1. J lost 0 bases, V lost 4 bases, and 15 bases had no gene match. The germline CDR1 and CDR2 sequences are SGHRS and YFSETQ. The CDR3 is 20 residues long. CDR3 sequence: CASSLPAGTGLSSGANVLTF. The CDR3 nucleotides read TGCGCCAGCAGCCTACCCGCCGGGACAGGACTTTCCTCTGGGGCCAACGTCCTGACTTTC.

V usage is TRBV6-2 or TRBV6-3 and J usage is TRBJ2-7; perhaps TRBD2 as D (6 bases). The CDR3 length is 14 residues. V was trimmed by 2 bases and J by 5 bases, leaving 13 bases between them. CDR1 and CDR2 (germline): MNHEY, SVGEGT. CDR3: CASSYRRWRDEQYF. The CDR3, as DNA: TGTGCCAGCAGTTACCGCCGTTGGAGGGACGAGCAGTACTTC.